This passage covers 23 T cell receptor beta chains from one sample sequenced in a study of blood T cells in healthy people across ages. A sample-barcoded 5' primer and a J-beta primer mix were used in a second PCR of roughly 7 to 12 cycles. MiXCR was run by TCRdb on the 5' RACE reads, yielding one entry per CDR3 protein. The sample holds hundreds of thousands of distinct CDR3 sequences, around 21% seen once. Sample: blood. The receptors originated from a man between 65 and 85 years old in good health.

This clonotype was observed a few times. Germline is not matched at one junction end, which may reflect a read error. The V call is TRBV10-3, the J call TRBJ2-7; maybe TRBD1 (8 bases). Germline V gives CDR1 ENHRY, CDR2 SYGVKD. The CDR3 contains 14 residues. The CDR3, as DNA: TGTACCATCAGTGGGGGGGACAGGCTGTACGAGCAGTACTTC. It encodes CTISGGDRLYEQYF.

The chain carries TRBV29-1 and TRBJ1-2, with no clear D. The germline gives CDR1 SQVTM, CDR2 ANQGSEA. Trimming took off 0 bases at V and 4 bases at J, with 6 bases between the two ends. This CDR3 has 12 amino acids. As DNA, the CDR3 is TGCAGCGTTGAAGAGGGAAGCTATGGCTACACCTTC. As protein: CSVEEGSYGYTF.

The chain carries TRBV30 and TRBJ2-2; the match to TRBD2 covers 9 bases. There are 16 residues in the CDR3. The V gene end was trimmed by 0 bases and the J gene end by 4 bases; junction bases not matched to a gene: 6. Germline V gives CDR1 GTSNPN, CDR2 SVGIG (reference sequence). The CDR3 sequence: CAWSVLAGVGTGELFF. In DNA form, the CDR3 reads TGTGCCTGGAGTGTATTAGCGGGAGTCGGCACCGGGGAGCTGTTTTTT.

The chain recombines TRBV2 with TRBJ2-1; 11 positions match TRBD2. V was clipped by 6 bases and J by 6 bases; unmatched bases: 7. The CDR3 runs 15 residues. Per the germline V gene, CDR1 is SNHLY and CDR2 is FYNNEI. This chain's CDR3 is CASSTSGLAVNEQFF. Written as DNA, the CDR3 is TGTGCCAGCAGCACCTCGGGACTAGCGGTCAATGAGCAGTTCTTC.

V is TRBV6-6 and J is TRBJ2-5; D gene unclear. With 7 bases removed from V and 1 base from J, the gap between germline ends came to 16 bases. The V gene's germline CDR1 is MNHNY and CDR2 SVGAGI (reference sequence). This CDR3 contains 15 residues. The CDR3 nucleotides are TGTGCCAGCACGAGGTCTAGTGGGTCCCAAGAGACCCAGTACTTC. Translated, it gives CASTRSSGSQETQYF.

This chain connects TRBV19 to TRBJ2-5, with 10 bases that match TRBD2. Near its end, the DNA agrees better with TRBJ2-7, so the J call may be wrong. The germline CDR1 and CDR2 sequences are LNHDA and SQIVND (reference sequence). The CDR3 loop spans 17 amino acids. The CDR3 is CASSIPVAGGTSYEQYF. The CDR3 DNA is TGTGCCAGTAGTATTCCGGTAGCGGGAGGAACCTCCTACGAGCAGTACTTC.

The chain couples TRBV28 to TRBJ1-2; 8 bases align to TRBD1. The CDR3 extends over 14 amino acids. Looked up from germline, CDR1 is MDHEN and CDR2 is SYDVKM. The J segment lost 8 bases and the V segment lost 1 base, leaving 6 bases of the junction unmatched. The CDR3 DNA follows: TGTGCCAGCAGTTTATCGCGCAGGGGGCACGGCTACACCTTC. Its translation is CASSLSRRGHGYTF.

The chain employs TRBV6-6 and TRBJ2-5; D remains ambiguous. Trimming pared 5 bases from V and 5 bases from J, leaving 12 bases between. CDR3 length: 13 amino acids. The germline V gene encodes CDR1 MNHNY and CDR2 SVGAGI (reference sequence). Written as DNA, the CDR3 is TGTGCCAGCAGTCTACAAAGCAAGGAGACCCAGTACTTC. Translation: CASSLQSKETQYF.

This clonotype was seen a few times. The rearrangement uses TRBV30 and TRBJ1-2, with D perhaps TRBD1 (6 bases). The CDR3 extends over 11 amino acids. The V and J ends lost 7 bases and 5 bases respectively, with 11 bases between them. Germline CDR1 GTSNPN, CDR2 SVGIG (reference sequence). The CDR3 coding sequence is TGTGCCTTGCAGGGGTGGTATGGCTACACCTTC. It encodes CALQGWYGYTF.

This clonotype was seen just once. This rearrangement joins TRBV18 to TRBJ1-1, with TRBD1 as a possible D gene (5 bases). V dropped 8 bases and J dropped 7 bases, with 8 bases sitting between them. The V gene's germline CDR1 is KGHSH and CDR2 LQKENI. The CDR3 runs to 10 residues. CDR3 residues: CASRDREAFF. In DNA, the CDR3 is TGTGCCAGCCGGGACCGTGAAGCTTTCTTT. Complete variable domain (other parts from reference TRBV18 and TRBJ1-1): NAGVMQNPRHLVRRRGQEARLRCSPMKGHSHVYWYRQLPEEGLKFMVYLQKENIIDESGMPKERFSAEFPKEGPSILRIQQVVRGDSAAYFCASRDREAFFGQGTRLTVV.

This clonotype occurred a few times. The chain has TRBV10-3 and TRBJ2-5; 7 bases are a match to TRBD1. Germline assignment: CDR1 ENHRY and CDR2 SYGVKD. V lost 4 bases, J lost 0 bases, and 5 bases stayed unmatched. The CDR3 loop spans 15 amino acids. The CDR3 DNA is TGTGCCATCAGTGGGACAGGAAAAAACCAAGAGACCCAGTACTTC. It encodes CAISGTGKNQETQYF.

The genes are TRBV12-3 or TRBV12-4 and TRBJ2-1; possible D gene TRBD2, 6 bases. The length of the CDR3 is 16 residues. Trimming pared 2 bases from V and 6 bases from J, leaving 17 bases between. The CDR3 sequence is CASSLRQGLKPNEQFF. As DNA, the CDR3 is TGTGCCAGCAGTTTACGCCAGGGACTCAAGCCCAATGAGCAGTTCTTC.

The chain uses TRBV7-9 and TRBJ2-3; 10 nucleotides line up with TRBD2. CDR3 size: 16 residues. Trimming cost V 5 bases and J 1 base; bases outside gene matches: 6. Germline CDR1 SEHNR, CDR2 FQNEAQ (reference sequence). The CDR3 bases are TGTGCCAGCAGCATACTAGCGGGATCGGGCACAGATACGCAGTATTTT. Protein sequence: CASSILAGSGTDTQYF.

This clonotype showed up many times. The chain carries TRBV7-9 and TRBJ2-3; 10 bases fit TRBD2. Per germline, CDR1 SEHNR and CDR2 FQNEAQ (reference sequence). The CDR3 totals 18 residues. V shed 5 bases, J shed 2 bases, and the junction held 13 bases outside the gene matches. CDR3 loop: CASSASGSLSSPTDTQYF. CDR3 bases: TGTGCCAGCAGCGCTAGCGGGAGTTTGTCGAGTCCCACAGATACGCAGTATTTT.

This sequence joins TRBV4-2 and TRBJ2-5, with 7 bases aligning to TRBD1. The better agreement between TRBJ2-7 and the DNA end casts doubt on the J call. Germline CDR1 reads LGHNA; CDR2 reads YNFKEQ. The CDR3 consists of 19 residues. CDR3 nucleotide sequence: TGTGCCAGCAGCCAAGATCCAGGTCAGGTTCTCCAGGGGGCCTACGAGCAGTACTTC. Residues: CASSQDPGQVLQGAYEQYF.

The chain combines TRBV29-1 with TRBJ2-7; D is unclear. Germline V CDR1 and CDR2: SQVTM, ANQGSEA. V was cut by 4 bases and J by 10 bases, with 14 bases left in between. The CDR3 sequence is 11 residues long. The CDR3 region is CSVADRRPQYF. Written as DNA, the CDR3 is TGCAGCGTTGCTGACCGCAGGCCCCAGTACTTC.

This chain links TRBV4-1 with TRBJ2-1; D gene uncertain. The J call may be faulty, since TRBJ2-7 better matches the DNA end. The germline V gene has CDR1 MGHRA and CDR2 YSYEKL. This CDR3 is built from 15 residues. CDR3 region: CASSQGRTISYEQYF. DNA of the CDR3: TGCGCCAGCAGCCAAGGTCGGACCATCTCCTACGAGCAGTACTTC.

The sample holds a few counts of this clonotype. The chain couples TRBV5-1 to TRBJ1-1, with a weak D call TRBD1 (6 bases). The CDR3 covers 14 residues. The V end lost 4 bases, the J end lost 1 base, and 11 bases lay between the germline ends. Germline CDR1 SGHRS, CDR2 YFSETQ. CDR3: CASSRTAPNTEAFF. The CDR3 DNA reads TGCGCCAGCAGCAGGACAGCTCCGAACACTGAAGCTTTCTTT.

This clonotype was detected only a few times. The V and J genes are TRBV28 and TRBJ2-1; the D gene is possibly TRBD2 (6 bases). This CDR3 has 15 residues. CDR1 is MDHEN, CDR2 SYDVKM, per germline. Trimming stripped 7 bases from V and 7 bases from J, with 20 bases between. The CDR3 sequence is CASNKPGLYSNEQFF. The DNA for the CDR3 is TGTGCCAGCAATAAACCGGGACTTTACTCTAATGAGCAGTTCTTC.

V and J are TRBV20-1 and TRBJ2-5; TRBD2 matches 13 bases. The CDR3 has 16 amino acids. Trimming at V came to 5 bases and at J to 1 base, leaving 7 bases not matched to a gene. From germline, CDR1 is DFQATT and CDR2 SNEGSKA (reference sequence). Written as DNA, the CDR3 is TGCAGTGCTTCCAGACTAGCGGGAGGTCTCCAAGAGACCCAGTACTTC. Protein: CSASRLAGGLQETQYF.

This chain connects TRBV7-9 to TRBJ2-5; no firm D call. The DNA end lines up better with TRBJ2-1; the J call may be wrong. Germline CDR1 SEHNR, CDR2 FQNEAQ (reference sequence). The CDR3 consists of 11 residues. The CDR3 region is CASSFYDEQFF. CDR3 coding DNA: TGTGCCAGCAGCTTTTACGATGAGCAGTTCTTC.

This clonotype occurred a few times. The chain joins TRBV5-1 to TRBJ2-1, with unresolved D. Germline CDR1 is SGHRS and CDR2 is YFSETQ. CDR3 length: 13 amino acids. With 0 bases removed from V and 9 bases from J, the gap between germline ends came to 10 bases. CDR3 protein: CASSLALVGEQFF. CDR3 coding DNA: TGCGCCAGCAGCTTGGCCTTAGTGGGTGAGCAGTTCTTC.

This clonotype occurred a few times. This chain connects TRBV19 to TRBJ2-5; a possible D gene is TRBD1 (6 bases). Germline loops: CDR1 LNHDA, CDR2 SQIVND (reference sequence). Between the trimmed V and J ends, which lost 5 bases and 7 bases, there was a span of 23 bases. This CDR3 is 16 amino acids long. CDR3 sequence reads: CASSGNRVALEGTQYF. The CDR3 DNA is TGTGCCAGTAGTGGCAACAGGGTTGCATTAGAGGGGACCCAGTACTTC.